This entry lists 26 T cell receptor beta chains sequenced from one sample in a study of identifying expanded T cells in peripheral blood. This table comes from immunoSEQ multiplex PCR, and its TCRdb copy is limited to in-frame clones, with some not included. Among some 93,000 clones listed, roughly 90% were seen once. Specimen: blood. These receptors originate from a person between 18 and 69 years old in good health.

The chain joins TRBV27 to TRBJ1-5, with D hard to call. CDR3 length equals 10 residues. Per germline, CDR1 MNHEY and CDR2 SMNVEV (reference sequence). Trimming left V 7 bases short and J 6 bases short, with 4 bases between. The CDR3 nucleotides are TGTGCCAGCAATCTTCAGCCCCAGCATTTT. Residues: CASNLQPQHF.

The chain carries TRBV9 and TRBJ2-1; D perhaps matches TRBD2 (6 bases). The CDR3 contains 15 residues. V was clipped by 4 bases and J by 7 bases, with 18 bases between them. From germline, CDR1 is SGDLS and CDR2 YYNGEE. CDR3 protein: CASSLGTPIVNEQFF. CDR3 in DNA: TGTGCCAGCAGCCTTGGGACTCCCATAGTGAATGAGCAGTTCTTC.

The chain links TRBV7-9 to TRBJ2-7; D remains unclear. This CDR3 has 13 residues. Trimming removed 3 bases at V and 5 bases at J, with 11 bases between. Germline loops: CDR1 SEHNR, CDR2 FQNEAQ (reference sequence). The CDR3 nucleotides read TGTGCCAGCAGCTTGGAAGTTGCAAACGAGCAGTACTTC. Protein: CASSLEVANEQYF. The whole variable domain, remainder taken from reference TRBV7-9 and TRBJ2-7, is DTGVSQNPRHKITKRGQNVTFRCDPISEHNRLYWYRQTLGQGPEFLTYFQNEAQLEKSRLLSDRFSAERPKGSFSTLEIQRTEQGDSAMYLCASSLEVANEQYFGPGTRLTVT.

V and J are TRBV6-6 and TRBJ1-1; D is undetermined. The CDR3 length is 11 residues. Germline CDR1 MNHNY, CDR2 SVGAGI (reference sequence). V shed 4 bases and J shed 3 bases, with 3 bases lying between them. Written as DNA, the CDR3 is TGTGCCAGCAGTTGGGACACTGAAGCTTTCTTT. Translation gives CASSWDTEAFF.

V usage is TRBV5-1 and J usage is TRBJ2-7; D is ambiguous. CDR3 length: 13 residues. V was shortened by 1 base and J by 3 bases, with 8 bases between the two germline ends. CDR1 is SGHRS and CDR2 is YFSETQ in the germline V gene. For the CDR3, the DNA is TGCGCCAGCAGCTTGTCCGCGGACTACGAGCAGTACTTC. It specifies CASSLSADYEQYF.

Here the CDR3 DNA reads TGTGCCAGCAGTTTTGGAACGGCCGGGGGAGTTAGCAATCAGCCCCAGCATTTT. Protein product: CASSFGTAGGVSNQPQHF. V gene TRBV28 combines with J gene TRBJ1-5; tentative D call: TRBD1 (5 bases). CDR3 length: 18 amino acids. Trimming stripped 3 bases from V and 0 bases from J, with 18 bases between. Germline values: CDR1 MDHEN, CDR2 SYDVKM.

V and J are TRBV7-9 and TRBJ2-7, with D perhaps TRBD1 or TRBD2 (5 bases each). CDR3 size: 17 residues. V was cut by 0 bases and J by 2 bases, with 17 bases left in between. Germline V gene data show CDR1 as SEHNR and CDR2 as FQNEAQ (reference sequence). The CDR3 is CASSLASAGTATYEQYF. CDR3 sequence (DNA): TGTGCCAGCAGCTTAGCGTCCGCCGGGACCGCTACCTACGAGCAGTACTTC.

The genes are TRBV6-6 and TRBJ2-7; D gene ambiguous. The CDR3 runs to 15 residues. Germline V gene lookup returns CDR1 MNHNY and CDR2 SVGAGI (reference sequence). Trimming pared 2 bases from V and 3 bases from J, leaving 14 bases between. Here the CDR3 DNA reads TGTGCCAGCAGTTACAGGCGACAAGGGCTCTACGAGCAGTACTTC. This gives the protein CASSYRRQGLYEQYF.

The V call is TRBV7-2, the J call TRBJ2-1; 7 bases fit TRBD1. Germline trimming cut 4 bases from V and 0 bases from J; bases unmatched to any gene: 3. In germline, CDR1 is SGHTA, CDR2 FQGNSA. The CDR3 has 15 residues. The CDR3 bases are TGTGCCAGCAGCTCGAGACAGGGCTCCTACAATGAGCAGTTCTTC. Its protein is CASSSRQGSYNEQFF.

This clone was seen a handful of times. This sequence joins TRBV7-8 and TRBJ1-3, with 7 bases lining up with TRBD1. This CDR3 spans 16 amino acids. With V trimmed by 10 bases and J by 0 bases, 12 bases remained unmatched. In germline, CDR1 is SGHVS, CDR2 FQNEAQ. CDR3 DNA sequence: TGTGCCACGGGACAGACTAACCTAATCTCTGGAAACACCATATATTTT. Its translation is CATGQTNLISGNTIYF.

The rearrangement joins TRBV19 to TRBJ2-1; no reliable D call. V lost 5 bases and J lost 1, with 9 bases in between. The CDR3 is 14 amino acids. Per germline, CDR1 LNHDA and CDR2 SQIVND (reference sequence). DNA for the CDR3: TGTGCCAGTAGTCCGTACGCGTCCTACAATGAGCAGTTCTTC. It translates to CASSPYASYNEQFF.

V is TRBV30 and J is TRBJ1-2; the D gene is possibly TRBD1 (5 bases). Germline-derived CDR1 and CDR2 are GTSNPN and SVGIG (reference sequence). The CDR3 is 14 residues long. V was clipped by 0 bases and J by 6 bases, with 14 bases between them. The CDR3 spells CAWSVSGLWHGYTF. As DNA, the CDR3 is TGTGCCTGGAGTGTATCGGGACTGTGGCATGGCTACACCTTC.

The genes are TRBV7-9 and TRBJ1-6, with 7 bases that match TRBD1. V trimming: 5 bases; J trimming: 10 bases; junction bases outside the gene matches: 17. Germline V lookup: CDR1 SEHNR, CDR2 FQNEAQ (reference sequence). CDR3 length: 17 residues. The CDR3 sequence is CASSPGYQTGKNSPLHF. The CDR3 DNA is TGTGCCAGCAGCCCGGGCTATCAGACAGGGAAAAACTCACCCCTCCACTTT.

The chain's CDR3 is CASSSGIRYEQYF. The CDR3 bases are TGCGCCAGCAGCTCCGGGATCCGCTACGAGCAGTACTTC. The chain combines TRBV5-1 with TRBJ2-7; possible D gene TRBD2, 5 bases. There are 13 residues in the CDR3. The germline V and J ends were trimmed by 3 bases and 3 bases, with 10 bases remaining between them. Germline V gene lookup returns CDR1 SGHRS and CDR2 YFSETQ.

The genes are TRBV20-1 and TRBJ2-7; 8 bases agree with TRBD1. V dropped 7 bases and J dropped 2; count of bases not matched to a gene: 1. CDR3 length: 11 residues. Looked up from germline, CDR1 is DFQATT and CDR2 is SNEGSKA (reference sequence). The CDR3 loop is CSGTGTYEQYF. As DNA, the CDR3 is TGCAGTGGGACAGGGACCTACGAGCAGTACTTC.

V usage is TRBV4-2 and J usage is TRBJ2-7; D uncertain. Germline CDR1 LGHNA, CDR2 YNFKEQ. V lost 0 bases and J 3 bases, leaving 9 bases between the germline ends. The CDR3 length is 14 residues. CDR3 protein: CASSQDFLSYEQYF. The CDR3 DNA reads TGTGCCAGCAGCCAAGATTTCTTAAGCTACGAGCAGTACTTC.

This chain joins TRBV9 and TRBJ2-2; TRBD1 might be the D (5 bases). V gave up 2 bases and J gave up 1 base, with 6 bases separating them. Germline CDR1 and CDR2: SGDLS and YYNGEE. This CDR3 contains 14 residues. This CDR3 reads CASSVDRNTGELFF. CDR3 bases: TGTGCCAGCAGCGTCGACAGGAACACCGGGGAGCTGTTTTTT. Together with reference TRBV9 and TRBJ2-2, the CDR3 gives the full variable domain: DSGVTQTPKHLITATGQRVTLRCSPRSGDLSVYWYQQSLDQGLQFLIQYYNGEERAKGNILERFSAQQFPDLHSELNLSSLELGDSALYFCASSVDRNTGELFFGEGSRLTVL.

This rearrangement joins TRBV29-1 to TRBJ1-1; 10 nucleotides agree with TRBD1. The CDR3 totals 11 residues. V lost 6 bases to trimming and J lost 7 bases; unmatched junction nucleotides: 2. The germline gives CDR1 SQVTM, CDR2 ANQGSEA. Here the CDR3 DNA reads TGCAGCGTGGGGACAGGGGATGAAGCTTTCTTT. It is translated as CSVGTGDEAFF.

This clone appeared once. The chain employs TRBV19 and TRBJ1-1; D gene uncertain. This CDR3 is built from 14 residues. CDR1 and CDR2 from the germline V gene are LNHDA and SQIVND (reference sequence). The V end was cut by 4 bases, the J end by 5 bases, with 14 bases between. The chain's CDR3 is CASSTSLDETEAFF. CDR3 sequence (DNA): TGTGCCAGTAGTACAAGCCTGGACGAGACTGAAGCTTTCTTT.

The chain links TRBV5-4 to TRBJ2-6, with 7 bases lining up with TRBD2. CDR1 is SGHNT, CDR2 YYREEE, per germline (reference sequence). V lost 3 bases to trimming and J lost 3 bases; unmatched junction nucleotides: 9. The CDR3 is 17 amino acids. CDR3 residues: CASSSRGTTVGANVLTF. The CDR3 DNA reads TGTGCCAGCAGCTCCCGCGGGACTACCGTTGGGGCCAACGTCCTGACTTTC.

This clone was seen a handful of times. This chain links TRBV4-2 with TRBJ1-3, with 11 bases fitting TRBD1. The V segment lost 4 bases and the J segment 7 bases; nucleotides outside the gene matches: 9. Germline lookup yields CDR1 LGHNA and CDR2 YNFKEQ. The CDR3 spans 16 residues. CDR3 protein: CASSPNTGTGGNTIYF. Here the CDR3 DNA reads TGTGCCAGCAGCCCAAATACCGGGACAGGGGGGAACACCATATATTTT.

This rearrangement joins TRBV28 to TRBJ2-1; 8 bases agree with TRBD2. Per germline, CDR1 MDHEN and CDR2 SYDVKM. This CDR3 has 15 amino acids. Trimming took 5 bases from V and 2 from J; bases not matched to a gene: 5. CDR3 sequence: CASSVLAVAYNEQFF. As DNA, the CDR3 is TGTGCCAGCAGTGTACTAGCGGTAGCCTACAATGAGCAGTTCTTC.

The chain uses TRBV28 and TRBJ2-1, with TRBD1 as a possible D gene (7 bases). V was pared by 3 bases and J by 8 bases, with 14 bases between. Germline CDR1 reads MDHEN; CDR2 reads SYDVKM. The CDR3 has 14 residues. DNA for the CDR3: TGTGCCAGCAGTTTCCCAGGGGGGAAGCATGAGCAGTTCTTC. Amino acids: CASSFPGGKHEQFF.

The genes are TRBV28 and TRBJ2-1, with TRBD2 matching over 8 bases. This CDR3 is 17 amino acids long. Losses at the gene ends were 3 bases for V and 4 bases for J; bases not matched to a gene: 11. CDR1 and CDR2 from the germline V gene are MDHEN and SYDVKM. Here the CDR3 reads CASSLKGWRGVYNEQFF. The CDR3 DNA is TGTGCCAGCAGTTTGAAAGGTTGGCGGGGGGTTTACAATGAGCAGTTCTTC.

This sequence joins TRBV5-1 and TRBJ2-2; D gene uncertain. CDR1 is SGHRS, CDR2 YFSETQ, per germline. The germline V and J ends were trimmed by 2 bases and 4 bases, with 15 bases remaining between them. The CDR3 runs to 16 residues. The CDR3 bases are TGCGCCAGCAGCTTTGATACGGGCCCTCCCACCGGGGAGCTGTTTTTT. It translates to CASSFDTGPPTGELFF.

The gene calls are TRBV7-9 and TRBJ2-7; no definite D call. CDR3 size: 11 residues. V lost 5 bases to trimming and J lost 5 bases, with 7 bases between them. The germline V gene encodes CDR1 SEHNR and CDR2 FQNEAQ (reference sequence). The DNA of the CDR3 is TGTGCCAGCAGCAAGCGAGACGAGCAGTACTTC. Protein product: CASSKRDEQYF.